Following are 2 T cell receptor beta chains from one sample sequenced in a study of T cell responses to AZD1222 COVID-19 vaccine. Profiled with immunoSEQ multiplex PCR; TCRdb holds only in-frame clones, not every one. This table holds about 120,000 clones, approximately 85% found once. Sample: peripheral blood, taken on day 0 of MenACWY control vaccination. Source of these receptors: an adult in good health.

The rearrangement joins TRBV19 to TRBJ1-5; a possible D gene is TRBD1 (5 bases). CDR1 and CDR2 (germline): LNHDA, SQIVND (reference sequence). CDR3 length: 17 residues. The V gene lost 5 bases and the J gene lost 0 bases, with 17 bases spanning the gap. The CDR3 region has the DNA TGTGCCAGTAGTCTACGTATTGACAGATATAGCAATCAGCCCCAGCATTTT. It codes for CASSLRIDRYSNQPQHF.

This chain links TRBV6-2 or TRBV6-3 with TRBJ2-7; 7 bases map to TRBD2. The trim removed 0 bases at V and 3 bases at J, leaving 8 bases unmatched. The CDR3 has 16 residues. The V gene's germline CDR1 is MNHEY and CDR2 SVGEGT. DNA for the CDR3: TGTGCCAGCAGTTACTCAGGCGGGGGAGACCACTACGAGCAGTACTTC. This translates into CASSYSGGGDHYEQYF.